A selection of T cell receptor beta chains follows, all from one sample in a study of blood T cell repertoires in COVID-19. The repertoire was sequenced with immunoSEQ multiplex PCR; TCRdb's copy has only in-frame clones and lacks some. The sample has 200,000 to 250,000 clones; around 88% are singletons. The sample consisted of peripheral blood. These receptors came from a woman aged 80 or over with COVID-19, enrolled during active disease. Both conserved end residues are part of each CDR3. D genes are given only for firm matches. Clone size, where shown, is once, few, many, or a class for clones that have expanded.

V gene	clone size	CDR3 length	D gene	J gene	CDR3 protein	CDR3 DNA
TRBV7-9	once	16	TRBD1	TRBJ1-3	CASSSGGIRSGNTIYF	TGTGCCAGCAGTTCAGGGGGCATTCGCTCTGGAAACACCATATATTTT
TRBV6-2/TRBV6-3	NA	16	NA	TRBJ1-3	CASSTSGREVGNTIYF	NA
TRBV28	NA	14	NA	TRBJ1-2	CASSRPDMGNGYTF	TGTGCCAGCAGTCGGCCGGACATGGGCAATGGCTACACCTTC
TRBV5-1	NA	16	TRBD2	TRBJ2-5	CASRPGLAGGRETQYF	TGCGCCAGCAGACCTGGACTAGCGGGGGGCCGGGAGACCCAGTACTTC
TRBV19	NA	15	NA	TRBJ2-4	CASSTLESAKNIQYF	TGTGCCAGTAGTACCCTGGAGTCGGCCAAAAACATTCAGTACTTC
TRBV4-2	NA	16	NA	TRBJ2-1	CASSQEVAVSYNEQFF	TGTGCCAGCAGCCAAGAGGTCGCGGTCTCGTACAATGAGCAGTTCTTC
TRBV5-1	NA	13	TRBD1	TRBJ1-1	CASSVGQGVEAFF	TGCGCCAGCAGCGTCGGACAGGGGGTTGAAGCTTTCTTT
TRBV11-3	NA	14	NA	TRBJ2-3	CASSAGRLTDTQYF	TGTGCCAGCAGCGCGGGACGGCTAACAGATACGCAGTATTTT
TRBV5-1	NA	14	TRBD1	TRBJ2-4	CASSLTGTKNIQYF	TGCGCCAGCAGCCTGACAGGGACCAAAAACATTCAGTACTTC
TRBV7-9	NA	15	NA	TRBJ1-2	CASSLIGGGSYGYTF	TGTGCCAGCAGCTTAATTGGGGGAGGTAGCTATGGCTACACCTTC
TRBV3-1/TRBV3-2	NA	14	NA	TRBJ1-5	CASSQEAGVQPQHF	TGTGCCAGCAGCCAAGAGGCAGGGGTTCAGCCCCAGCATTTT
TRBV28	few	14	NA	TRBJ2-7	CASSSLTVIYEQYF	TGTGCCAGCAGTTCACTGACAGTGATCTACGAGCAGTACTTC
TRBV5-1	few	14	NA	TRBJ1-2	CASSFGSVNYGYTF	TGCGCCAGCAGCTTTGGTTCAGTCAACTATGGCTACACCTTC
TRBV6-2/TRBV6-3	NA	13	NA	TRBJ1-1	CASSSPVNTEAFF	TGTGCCAGCAGTTCACCGGTGAACACTGAAGCTTTCTTT
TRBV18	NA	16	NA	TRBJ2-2	CASSPYPGSNTGELFF	TGTGCCAGCTCACCATATCCAGGGTCGAACACCGGGGAGCTGTTTTTT
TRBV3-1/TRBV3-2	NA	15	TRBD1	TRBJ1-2	CASSQGTGVGYGYTF	TGTGCCAGCAGCCAGGGGACAGGGGTGGGCTATGGCTACACCTTC
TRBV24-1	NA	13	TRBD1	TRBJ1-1	CATGTGENTEAFF	TGTGCCACCGGGACAGGAGAGAACACTGAAGCTTTCTTT
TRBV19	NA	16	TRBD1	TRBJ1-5	CASSIAGTGANQPQHF	TGTGCCAGTAGTATAGCCGGGACAGGGGCAAATCAGCCCCAGCATTTT
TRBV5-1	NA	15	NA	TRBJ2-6	CASSPEGSGANVLTF	TGCGCCAGCAGCCCTGAGGGCTCTGGGGCCAACGTCCTGACTTTC
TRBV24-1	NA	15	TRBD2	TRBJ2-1	CATSALAGGLNEQFF	TGTGCCACCAGTGCGCTAGCGGGGGGGCTTAATGAGCAGTTCTTC
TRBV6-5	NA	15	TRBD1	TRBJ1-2	CASRAQGSKGVGYTF	TGTGCCAGCAGGGCACAGGGGTCAAAGGGTGTGGGCTACACCTTC
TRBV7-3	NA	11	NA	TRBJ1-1	CATAGSREAFF	TGTGCCACGGCAGGGTCGAGGGAAGCTTTCTTT
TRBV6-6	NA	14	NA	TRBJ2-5	CASSYPDSTETQYF	TGTGCCAGCAGTTACCCAGACAGTACAGAGACCCAGTACTTC
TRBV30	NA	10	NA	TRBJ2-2	CAGLTGELFF	TGTGCCGGGCTCACCGGGGAGCTGTTTTTT
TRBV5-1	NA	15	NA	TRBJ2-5	CASSLAGRGLETQYF	TGCGCCAGCAGCTTGGCCGGGCGTGGACTAGAGACCCAGTACTTC
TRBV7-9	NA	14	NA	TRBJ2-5	CASSLVANQETQYF	TGTGCCAGCAGCTTAGTCGCTAACCAAGAGACCCAGTACTTC
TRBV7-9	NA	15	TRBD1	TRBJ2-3	CASSFRTGNTDTQYF	TGTGCCAGCAGCTTTCGGACAGGGAACACAGATACGCAGTATTTT
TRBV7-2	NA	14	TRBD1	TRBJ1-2	CASSPGQGGRGYTF	TGTGCCAGCAGCCCCGGACAGGGGGGAAGGGGCTACACCTTC
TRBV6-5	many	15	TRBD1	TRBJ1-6	CASRGDRGQSSPLHF	TGTGCCAGCAGAGGGGACAGGGGGCAGAGTTCACCCCTCCACTTT
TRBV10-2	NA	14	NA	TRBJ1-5	CASSESSQDQPQHF	TGCGCCAGCAGTGAGTCAAGTCAGGATCAGCCCCAGCATTTT
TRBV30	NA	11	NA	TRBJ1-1	CAWSVSREAFF	TGTGCCTGGAGTGTTTCCCGTGAAGCTTTCTTT
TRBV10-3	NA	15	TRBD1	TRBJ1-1	CAISDRTGEYTEAFF	TGTGCCATCAGTGACCGGACAGGGGAGTACACTGAAGCTTTCTTT
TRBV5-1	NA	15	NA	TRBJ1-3	CASSYDGGLGNTIYF	TGCGCCAGCAGTTACGATGGGGGCCTTGGAAACACCATATATTTT
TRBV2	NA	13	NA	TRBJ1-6	CASSLVRDTLLHF	TGTGCCAGCAGTTTAGTCAGGGACACACTCCTCCACTTT
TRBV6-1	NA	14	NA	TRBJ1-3	CASSERGYGNTIYF	TGTGCCAGCAGTGAACGAGGGTATGGAAACACCATATATTTT
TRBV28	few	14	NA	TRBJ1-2	CASEMGDNNYGYTF	TGTGCCAGTGAAATGGGCGACAACAACTATGGCTACACCTTC